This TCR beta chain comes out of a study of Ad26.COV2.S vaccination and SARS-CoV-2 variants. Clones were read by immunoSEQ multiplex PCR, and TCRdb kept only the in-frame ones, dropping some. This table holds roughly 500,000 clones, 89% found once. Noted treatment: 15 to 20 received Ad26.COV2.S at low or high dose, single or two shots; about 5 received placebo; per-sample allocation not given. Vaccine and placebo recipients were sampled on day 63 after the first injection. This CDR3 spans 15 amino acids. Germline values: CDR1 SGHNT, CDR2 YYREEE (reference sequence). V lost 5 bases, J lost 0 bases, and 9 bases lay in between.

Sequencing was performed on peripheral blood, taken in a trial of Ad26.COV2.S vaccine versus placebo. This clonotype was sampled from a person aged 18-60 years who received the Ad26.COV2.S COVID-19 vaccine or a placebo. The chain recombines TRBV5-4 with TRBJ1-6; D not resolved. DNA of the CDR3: TGTGCCAGCAGTCCCAGAAACTCCTATAATTCACCCCTCCACTTT. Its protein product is CASSPRNSYNSPLHF.